This TCR beta chain was sequenced for a study of T-cell reconstitution after alpha-beta-depleted transplantation in children. This clonotype has only a few counts. The CDR3 runs 13 residues. V gave up 4 bases and J gave up 8 bases, with 14 bases separating them. CDR1 is ENHRY, CDR2 SYGVKD, per germline. It was with unique molecular identifiers that the TCRbeta library was prepared. TCRdb re-analysed the PCR reads in MiXCR, keeping a single row per CDR3 protein. Of 200,000 to 250,000 distinct CDR3 sequences detected, roughly 10% appear once; the ten largest clones hold roughly 6.2%. This clonotype was sampled from a human donor who donated a stem cell graft to a child with acute lymphoblastic leukemia. J is TRBJ1-2 and V is TRBV10-3; TRBD1 might be the D (5 bases). The material was PBMCs from the stem cell graft donor, obtained from the stem cell graft. The DNA for the CDR3 is TGTGCCATCAGTGTCGACAGCCTGGGCGGCTACACCTTC. It codes for CAISVDSLGGYTF.